The TCR beta chain described here comes from a study of shared clonotypes between healthy human individuals. Genomic DNA belonging to each subset was distributed in equal measure over several immunoSEQ plates. Method: immunoSEQ multiplex PCR; TCRdb's copy keeps in-frame clones and lacks some. The profile covers some 1,400,000 clones, with roughly 97% appearing a single time and roughly 1.2% taken by the ten largest. About this clone: As yet, its antigen is unknown.

Study-level findings and limits: Non-shared clonotypes showed lower generation probabilities than clonotypes common to all four donors.

Caucasian adults living in Nashville, Tennessee, provided all samples. The specimen sequenced was naive CD4+ T cells sorted from blood. The subset is: CD45RA+ positively selected. This TCR derives from a young man in good health.

The DNA for the CDR3 is TGTGCCAGCAGCTTAGGCCTCAGAAACCCCTACGAGCAGTACTTC. The encoded protein is CASSLGLRNPYEQYF. This chain joins TRBV13 and TRBJ2-7; no clear D. The germline V gene encodes CDR1 PRHDT and CDR2 FYEKMQ (reference sequence). Trimming left V 0 bases short and J 2 bases short, with 11 bases between. The CDR3 contains 15 residues.